This TCR beta chain was documented in a study of blood T cell repertoires in COVID-19. Study overall: The cDNA or gDNA used as material had been derived from T cells, B-cell-depleted T cells, or PBMCs.

The CDR3 is 15 residues long. Trimming cost V 2 bases and J 0 bases, with 8 bases left between them. The germline V gene has CDR1 LNHDA and CDR2 SQIVND (reference sequence). Sequenced by immunoSEQ multiplex PCR; TCRdb stores in-frame clones only, minus some. In the table there are about 83,000 clones, 70% to 90% of which are singletons. The sample was peripheral blood. The TCR was taken from a woman of 80 years or more in a cohort sampled during active or convalescent COVID-19. The J gene is TRBJ1-3, the V gene TRBV19; a weak D match, TRBD1 (5 bases). The CDR3 here is CASSIRGNSGNTIYF. As DNA, the CDR3 is TGTGCCAGTAGTATAAGGGGCAACTCTGGAAACACCATATATTTT. Based on the CDR3 plus reference TRBV19 and TRBJ1-3, the full variable domain is DGGITQSPKYLFRKEGQNVTLSCEQNLNHDAMYWYRQDPGQGLRLIYYSQIVNDFQKGDIAEGYSVSREKKESFPLTVTSAQKNPTAFYLCASSIRGNSGNTIYFGEGSWLTVV.